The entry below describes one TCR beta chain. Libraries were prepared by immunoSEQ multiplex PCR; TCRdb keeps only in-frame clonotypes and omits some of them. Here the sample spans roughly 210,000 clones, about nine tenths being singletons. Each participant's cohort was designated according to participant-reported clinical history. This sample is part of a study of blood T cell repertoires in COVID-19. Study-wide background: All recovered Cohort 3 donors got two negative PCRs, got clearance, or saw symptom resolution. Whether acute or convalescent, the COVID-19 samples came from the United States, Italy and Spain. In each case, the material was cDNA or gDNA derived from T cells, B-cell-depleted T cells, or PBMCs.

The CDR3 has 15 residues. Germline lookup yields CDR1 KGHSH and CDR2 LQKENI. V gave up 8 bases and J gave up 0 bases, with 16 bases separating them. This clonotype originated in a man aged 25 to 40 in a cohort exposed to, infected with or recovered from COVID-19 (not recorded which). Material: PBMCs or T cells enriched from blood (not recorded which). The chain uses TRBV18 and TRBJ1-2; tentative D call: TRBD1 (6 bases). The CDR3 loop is CASQQQGSPNYGYTF. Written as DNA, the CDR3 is TGTGCCAGCCAACAACAGGGCTCACCTAACTATGGCTACACCTTC.